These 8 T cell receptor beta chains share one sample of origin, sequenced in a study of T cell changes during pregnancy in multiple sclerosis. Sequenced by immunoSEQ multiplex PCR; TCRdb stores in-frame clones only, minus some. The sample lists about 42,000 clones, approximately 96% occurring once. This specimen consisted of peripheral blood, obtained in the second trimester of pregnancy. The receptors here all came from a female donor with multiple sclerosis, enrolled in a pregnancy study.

DNA for the CDR3: TGCAGCGTTGTAAGGGGCACAACTTTCTTT. Translation gives CSVVRGTTFF. The chain joins TRBV29-1 to TRBJ1-1; TRBD1 is a possible D gene (5 bases). The CDR3 extends over 10 amino acids. Per the germline V gene, CDR1 is SQVTM and CDR2 is ANQGSEA. V was shortened by 4 bases and J by 12 bases, with 12 bases between the two germline ends.

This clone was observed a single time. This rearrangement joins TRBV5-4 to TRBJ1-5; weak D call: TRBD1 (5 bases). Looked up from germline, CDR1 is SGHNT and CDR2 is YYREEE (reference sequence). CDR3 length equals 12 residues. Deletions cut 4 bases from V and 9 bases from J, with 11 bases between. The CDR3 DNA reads TGTGCCAGCAGCGTGCAGGGAGGGCCCCAGCATTTT. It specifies CASSVQGGPQHF.

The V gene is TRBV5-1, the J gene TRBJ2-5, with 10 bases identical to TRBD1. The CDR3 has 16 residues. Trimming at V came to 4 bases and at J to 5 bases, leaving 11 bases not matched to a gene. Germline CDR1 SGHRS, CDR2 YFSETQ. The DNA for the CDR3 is TGCGCCAGCAGCAATGGGGACAGGGGAGGGATTGAGACCCAGTACTTC. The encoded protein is CASSNGDRGGIETQYF.

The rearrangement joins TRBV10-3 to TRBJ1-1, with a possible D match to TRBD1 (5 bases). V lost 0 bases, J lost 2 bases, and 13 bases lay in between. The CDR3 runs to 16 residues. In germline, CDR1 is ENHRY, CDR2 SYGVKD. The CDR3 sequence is CAISESGVGVNTEAFF. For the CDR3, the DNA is TGTGCCATCAGTGAGTCGGGTGTAGGGGTCAACACTGAAGCTTTCTTT.

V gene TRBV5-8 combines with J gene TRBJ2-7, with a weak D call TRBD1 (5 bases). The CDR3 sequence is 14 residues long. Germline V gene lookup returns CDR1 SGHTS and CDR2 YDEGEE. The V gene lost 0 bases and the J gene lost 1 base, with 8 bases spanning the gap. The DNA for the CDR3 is TGTGCCAGCAGCTTGGTGGACACTTCCTACGAGCAGTACTTC. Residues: CASSLVDTSYEQYF.

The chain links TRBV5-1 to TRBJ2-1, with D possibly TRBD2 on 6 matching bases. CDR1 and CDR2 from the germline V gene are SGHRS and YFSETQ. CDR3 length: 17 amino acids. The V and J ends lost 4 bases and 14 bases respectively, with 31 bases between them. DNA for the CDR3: TGCGCCAGCAGCCCGGGTGGAGGGGCAGGGATTGGGATGTACAAGTTCTTC. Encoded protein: CASSPGGGAGIGMYKFF.

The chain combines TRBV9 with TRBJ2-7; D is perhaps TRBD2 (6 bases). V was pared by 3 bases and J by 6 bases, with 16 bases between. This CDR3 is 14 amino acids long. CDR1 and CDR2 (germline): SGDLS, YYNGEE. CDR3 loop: CASSGGTFKGEQYF. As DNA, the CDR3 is TGTGCCAGCAGCGGCGGGACGTTTAAAGGCGAGCAGTACTTC.

This CDR3 is CASSLPRDRRTDTQYF. CDR3 nucleotide sequence: TGTGCCAGCAGCCTACCCCGGGACAGACGCACAGATACGCAGTATTTT. This chain links TRBV28 with TRBJ2-3; TRBD1 matches at 7 bases. Trimming took 6 bases from V and 1 from J; bases not matched to a gene: 10. CDR1 and CDR2 (germline): MDHEN, SYDVKM. The CDR3 spans 16 residues.